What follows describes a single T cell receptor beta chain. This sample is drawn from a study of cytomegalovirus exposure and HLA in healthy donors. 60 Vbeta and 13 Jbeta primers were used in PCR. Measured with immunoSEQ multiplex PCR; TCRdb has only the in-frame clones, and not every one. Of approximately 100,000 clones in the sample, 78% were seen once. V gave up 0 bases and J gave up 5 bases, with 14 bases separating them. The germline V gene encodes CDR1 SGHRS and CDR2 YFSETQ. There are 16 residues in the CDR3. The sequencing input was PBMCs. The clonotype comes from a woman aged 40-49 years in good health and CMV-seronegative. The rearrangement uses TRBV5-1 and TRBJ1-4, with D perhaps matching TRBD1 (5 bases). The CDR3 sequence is CASSLAPVGANEKLFF. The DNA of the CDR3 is TGCGCCAGCAGCTTGGCCCCCGTAGGGGCGAATGAAAAACTGTTTTTT.